The clone carrying this TCR beta chain was picked up a small number of times. The antigen is undetermined. UMIs and sample barcodes were carried by the TCR alpha and TCR beta cDNA libraries that 5'RACE produced using constant-segment primers. From the 5' RACE reads, TCRdb called clonotypes with MiXCR, one entry per CDR3 protein. In the table there are 300,000 to 400,000 distinct CDR3 sequences, 21% of which are singletons. CDR1 and CDR2 (germline): SGDLS, YYNGEE. V was pared by 0 bases and J by 4 bases, with 5 bases between. This CDR3 is 13 amino acids long. This entry is derived from a study of T-cell memory formation after mild COVID-19. Study-wide context: Each donor largely had its own TCR clusters. Points from the study as a whole: Pre-infection memory contained some responding clones, which suggested that cross-reactive memory had joined.

The V and J genes are TRBV9 and TRBJ1-3; D call uncertain. This receptor was identified in an adult woman who had mild COVID-19 (a few samples of this study predate the infection). Cell type and time point are not known. The specimen was PBMCs or a T cell subset sorted from them (not recorded which). This chain's CDR3 is CASSVEGGNTIYF. The CDR3 DNA reads TGTGCCAGCAGCGTAGAAGGGGGAAACACCATATATTTT.